The 16 T cell receptor beta chains below all came from one sample that was sequenced in a study of cytomegalovirus exposure and HLA in healthy donors. It was with 60 Vbeta and 13 Jbeta primers that the PCR ran. Sequenced by immunoSEQ multiplex PCR; TCRdb stores in-frame clones only, minus some. Of roughly 130,000 clones in the sample, about two thirds were seen once. The sequencing input was PBMCs. These receptors were taken from a woman aged 60-75 years in good health and CMV-seropositive.

This clone was detected only a few times. V and J are TRBV27 and TRBJ1-1; TRBD1 agrees at 8 bases. CDR3 length: 20 residues. Looked up from germline, CDR1 is MNHEY and CDR2 is SMNVEV (reference sequence). V lost 2 bases, J lost 5 bases, and 22 bases stayed unmatched. The CDR3 is CASSLVASSGDRRSRTEAFF. Written as DNA, the CDR3 is TGTGCCAGCAGTTTAGTGGCCAGTTCGGGGGACAGGAGATCGAGGACTGAAGCTTTCTTT.

The rearrangement uses TRBV2 and TRBJ2-1; 7 nucleotides agree with TRBD2. The germline CDR1 and CDR2 sequences are SNHLY and FYNNEI. This CDR3 has 15 amino acids. V lost 8 bases, J lost 0 bases, and 7 bases stayed unmatched. The CDR3 is CASGKRGSSYNEQFF. CDR3 DNA sequence: TGTGCCAGCGGCAAGCGGGGAAGCTCCTACAATGAGCAGTTCTTC.

The V call is TRBV10-1, the J call TRBJ2-3, with 7 bases fitting TRBD2. Per germline, CDR1 WNHNN and CDR2 SYGVQD (reference sequence). The CDR3 consists of 16 residues. The V gene end was trimmed by 2 bases and the J gene end by 0 bases; junction bases not matched to a gene: 5. The CDR3 here is CASSEHPGLSTDTQYF. CDR3 nucleotides: TGCGCCAGCAGTGAGCACCCGGGACTAAGCACAGATACGCAGTATTTT.

As to this clone: The junction does not match germline at one end; this may be a read error. Other DNA sequences in the sample encode the same CDR3. The chain employs TRBV7-9 and TRBJ1-6, with 9 bases aligning to TRBD1. Germline values: CDR1 SEHNR, CDR2 FQNEAQ (reference sequence). This CDR3 comprises 14 residues. The CDR3 sequence: CASTVDRGNSPLHF. The CDR3, as DNA: TGTGCCAGCACCGTCGACAGGGGGAATTCCCCCCTCCACTTT.

This clone was found once. The chain links TRBV10-2 to TRBJ2-5; tentative D call: TRBD2 (6 bases). The CDR3 sequence is 12 residues long. V lost 4 bases, J lost 4 bases, and 7 bases lay in between. The germline V gene has CDR1 WSHSY and CDR2 SAAADI. The CDR3 sequence is CASSGGGETQYF. CDR3 in DNA: TGCGCCAGCAGTGGGGGAGGAGAGACCCAGTACTTC.

The chain recombines TRBV7-3 with TRBJ2-5; 8 nucleotides line up with TRBD1. The CDR3 extends over 15 amino acids. Germline CDR1 reads SGHTA; CDR2 reads FQGTGA. V shed 5 bases, J shed 2 bases, and the junction held 7 bases outside the gene matches. In DNA form, the CDR3 reads TGTGCCAGCAGCCAATGGACAGGGCGACAAGAGACCCAGTACTTC. Its translation: CASSQWTGRQETQYF.

The chain employs TRBV5-5 and TRBJ1-2; 7 bases match TRBD1. Germline V gene lookup returns CDR1 SGHKS and CDR2 YYEKEE (reference sequence). V gave up 4 bases and J gave up 4 bases; unmatched junction bases: 7. This CDR3 has 14 residues. CDR3 loop: CASSGDSRSYGYTF. The CDR3 nucleotides are TGTGCCAGCAGCGGGGACAGTCGTAGCTATGGCTACACCTTC.

This clone is a singleton in its sample. The chain couples TRBV7-9 to TRBJ1-1; 8 bases are shared with TRBD1. Germline CDR1 SEHNR, CDR2 FQNEAQ (reference sequence). The CDR3 spans 14 residues. The trim removed 5 bases at V and 7 bases at J, leaving 9 bases unmatched. The CDR3 protein is CASSRPTGEVEAFF. The DNA for the CDR3 is TGTGCCAGCAGCCGACCGACAGGGGAGGTTGAAGCTTTCTTT.

The chain joins TRBV7-6 to TRBJ2-7, with 9 bases lining up with TRBD1. CDR3 length: 14 amino acids. With 5 bases clipped from V and 4 bases from J, the junction kept 6 bases outside the gene matches. Per germline, CDR1 SGHVS and CDR2 FNYEAQ. The CDR3 DNA sequence: TGTGCCAGCAGCGCCGGGACAGGGAGGTACGAGCAGTACTTC. It translates to CASSAGTGRYEQYF.

The rearrangement joins TRBV14 to TRBJ1-1; D unresolved. CDR1 is SGHDN, CDR2 FVKESK, per germline. The ends were cut back, 5 bases at V and 0 bases at J, with 7 bases in the middle. This CDR3 comprises 13 residues. The CDR3 DNA reads as TGTGCCAGCAGCGCAAACTTGAACACTGAAGCTTTCTTT. Its translation is CASSANLNTEAFF.

This chain connects TRBV7-9 to TRBJ2-7, with a weak D call TRBD1 (5 bases). CDR1 and CDR2 from the germline V gene are SEHNR and FQNEAQ (reference sequence). Trimming removed 5 bases from V and 6 bases from J, with 11 bases in between. CDR3 length: 12 amino acids. DNA of the CDR3: TGTGCCAGCAGCCACCCTCAGGGCGAGCAGTACTTC. Translated: CASSHPQGEQYF.

The chain joins TRBV9 to TRBJ1-1, with a possible D match to TRBD1 (6 bases). Trimming cost V 4 bases and J 5 bases, with 15 bases left between them. The CDR3 totals 14 residues. In germline, CDR1 is SGDLS, CDR2 YYNGEE. In DNA, the CDR3 is TGTGCCAGCAGCCTACAGGGTTATGGAACTGAAGCTTTCTTT. It translates to CASSLQGYGTEAFF.

V and J are TRBV19 and TRBJ1-1, with 7 bases identical to TRBD1. The CDR3 has 17 residues. J lost 5 bases, V lost 6 bases, and 18 bases had no gene match. Germline-derived CDR1 and CDR2 are LNHDA and SQIVND (reference sequence). The CDR3 is CASSLKGGSLNGTEAFF. The DNA for the CDR3 is TGTGCCAGTAGCCTTAAAGGGGGCTCCTTAAATGGGACTGAAGCTTTCTTT.

The chain carries TRBV5-1 and TRBJ2-2; TRBD2 matches at 7 bases. The germline gives CDR1 SGHRS, CDR2 YFSETQ. The CDR3 is 16 residues long. The ends lost 3 bases at V and 2 bases at J; junction bases unmatched: 7. The CDR3 region is CASSSLTSPNTGELFF. As DNA, the CDR3 is TGCGCCAGCAGCTCACTGACTAGCCCTAACACCGGGGAGCTGTTTTTT.

This clone is a singleton in its sample. V and J are TRBV27 and TRBJ1-2; 10 nucleotides align to TRBD1. The germline gives CDR1 MNHEY, CDR2 SMNVEV (reference sequence). V was clipped by 4 bases and J by 6 bases; unmatched bases: 5. This CDR3 comprises 14 residues. The CDR3 is CASSSRQGADGYTF. As DNA, the CDR3 is TGTGCCAGCAGTTCCCGACAGGGGGCTGATGGCTACACCTTC.

This clone was observed a handful of times. This chain uses TRBV10-1 with TRBJ2-1, with 11 bases aligning to TRBD2. Germline V CDR1 and CDR2: WNHNN, SYGVQD (reference sequence). J lost 9 bases, V lost 2 bases, and 6 bases had no gene match. This CDR3 is built from 15 residues. The CDR3 loop is CASSEGTSGLIEQFF. As DNA, the CDR3 is TGCGCCAGCAGTGAGGGGACTAGCGGCCTGATTGAGCAGTTCTTC.